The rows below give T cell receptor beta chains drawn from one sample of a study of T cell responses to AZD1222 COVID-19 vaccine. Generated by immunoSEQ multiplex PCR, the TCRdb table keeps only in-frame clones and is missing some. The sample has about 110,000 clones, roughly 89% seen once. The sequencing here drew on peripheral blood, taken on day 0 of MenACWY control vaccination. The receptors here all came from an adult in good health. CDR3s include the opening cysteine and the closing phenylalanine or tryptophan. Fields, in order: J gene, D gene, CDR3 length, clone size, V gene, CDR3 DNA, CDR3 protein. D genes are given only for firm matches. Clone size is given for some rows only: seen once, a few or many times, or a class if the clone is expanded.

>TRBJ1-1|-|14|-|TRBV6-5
TGTGCCAGCAGTTACTCGGCAGGGCCCGGGGAAGCTTTCTTT
CASSYSAGPGEAFF
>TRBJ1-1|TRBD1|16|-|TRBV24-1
TGTGCCACCAGTGACTTATCGGGACAGAGAAGCACTGAAGCTTTCTTT
CATSDLSGQRSTEAFF
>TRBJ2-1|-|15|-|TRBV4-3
TGCGCCAGCAGCGGCCGGGACGGAGGCTACAATGAGCAGTTCTTC
CASSGRDGGYNEQFF
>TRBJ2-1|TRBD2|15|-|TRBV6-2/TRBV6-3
TGTGCCAGCAGTTCTAGACTAGCGGGGGGCGATGAGCAGTTCTTC
CASSSRLAGGDEQFF
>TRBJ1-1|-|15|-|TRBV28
TGTGCCAGCAGCCCTGGGGGGGGGCAGGGTCGTCAAGCTTTCTTT
CASSPGGGQGRQAFF
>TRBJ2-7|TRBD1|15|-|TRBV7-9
TGTGCCAGCAGCCTCCGTGGACAGGGGTCATACGAGCAGTACTTC
CASSLRGQGSYEQYF
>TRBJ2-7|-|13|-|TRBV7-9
TGTGCCAGCAGCTTAGTCCGGACAGACGAGCAGTACTTC
CASSLVRTDEQYF
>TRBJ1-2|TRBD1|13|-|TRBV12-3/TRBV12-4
TGTGCCAGCAGTTTAGCGGGACAGTATGGCTACACCTTC
CASSLAGQYGYTF
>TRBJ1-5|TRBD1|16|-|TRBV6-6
TGTGCCAGCAGGTGGACAGGTTCGTATAGCAATCAGCCCCAGCATTTT
CASRWTGSYSNQPQHF
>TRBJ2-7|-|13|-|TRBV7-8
TGTGCCAGCAGCCGACGGGGTTCCTACGAGCAGTACTTC
CASSRRGSYEQYF
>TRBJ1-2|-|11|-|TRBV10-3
TGTGCCATCTTTGAGTACTATGGCTACACCTTC
CAIFEYYGYTF
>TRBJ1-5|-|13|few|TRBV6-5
TGTGCCAGCGGGATGAGTCTCAATCAGCCCCAGCATTTT
CASGMSLNQPQHF
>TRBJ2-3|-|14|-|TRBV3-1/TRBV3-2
TGTGCCAGCAGCTGGGGGTCGGGCACAGATACGCAGTATTTT
CASSWGSGTDTQYF
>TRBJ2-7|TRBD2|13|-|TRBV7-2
TGTGCCAGCAGCTTTGGAGGGACTAACGAGCAGTACTTC
CASSFGGTNEQYF
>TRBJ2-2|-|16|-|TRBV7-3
TGTGCCAGCAGCTCGAGGACAGCATGGAACAGCGGGGAGCTGTTTTTT
CASSSRTAWNSGELFF
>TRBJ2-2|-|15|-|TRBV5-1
TGCGCCAGCAGCTTGGGGCAGGGGTTAAGCGGGGAGCTGTTTTTT
CASSLGQGLSGELFF
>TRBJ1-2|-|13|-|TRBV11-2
TGTGCCAGCAGCTTCGGGAGGGACTATGGCTACACCTTC
CASSFGRDYGYTF
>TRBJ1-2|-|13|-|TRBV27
TGTGCCAGCAGTTTAGCGGCCAGCTATGGCTACACCTTC
CASSLAASYGYTF
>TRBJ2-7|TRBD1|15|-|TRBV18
TGTGCCAGCTCGCCTACATCGACAGGGGACGACGAGCAGTACTTC
CASSPTSTGDDEQYF
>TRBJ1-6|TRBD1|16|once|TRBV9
TGTGCCAGCAGCGTACAAGAGGGACAGTCTAATTCACCCCTCCACTTT
CASSVQEGQSNSPLHF
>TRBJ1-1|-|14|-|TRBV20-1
TGCAGTGCTAGTTCCGGGGAGAAGCACACTGAAGCTTTCTTT
CSASSGEKHTEAFF
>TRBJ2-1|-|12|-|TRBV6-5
TGTGCCAGCAGCAGGGGCCTACGGGAGCAGTTCTTC
CASSRGLREQFF
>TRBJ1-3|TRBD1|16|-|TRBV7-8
TGTGCCAGCAGCTCCCGGACAGGGACCTCTGGAAACACCATATATTTT
CASSSRTGTSGNTIYF
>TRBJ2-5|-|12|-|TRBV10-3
TGCGCCATCAGTGGGACGGAAGAGACCCAGTACTTC
CAISGTEETQYF
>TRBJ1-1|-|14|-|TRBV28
TGTGCCAGCAGGTTGGGACGGATGAACACTGAAGCTTTCTTT
CASRLGRMNTEAFF
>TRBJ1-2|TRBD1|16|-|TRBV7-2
TGTGCCAGCAGCCCAAGAGGGGGACAGGGGGGCTATGGCTACACCTTC
CASSPRGGQGGYGYTF
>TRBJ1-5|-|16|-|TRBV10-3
TGTGCCATCAGTGAGTCGCCGGGGGGAAGCAATCAGCCCCAGCATTTT
CAISESPGGSNQPQHF
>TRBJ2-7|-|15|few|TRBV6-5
TGTGCCAGCAGTTACGTGGCGGGGCTAGGGTACGAGCAGTACTTC
CASSYVAGLGYEQYF
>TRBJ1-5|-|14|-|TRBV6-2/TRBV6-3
TGTGCCAGCAGTTACTCCTCCGTGGTGCAGCCCCAGCATTTT
CASSYSSVVQPQHF
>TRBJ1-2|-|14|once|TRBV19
TGTGCCAGTAGTATCGACAGGACCTACTATGGCTACACCTTC
CASSIDRTYYGYTF
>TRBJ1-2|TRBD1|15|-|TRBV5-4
TGTGCCAGCAGCTTGGGGGACCGCAGGGGGCAAGGCTACACCTTC
CASSLGDRRGQGYTF
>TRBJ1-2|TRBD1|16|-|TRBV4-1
TGCGCCAGCAGCCACGGGGACAGCTCACCCAACTATGGCTACACCTTC
CASSHGDSSPNYGYTF
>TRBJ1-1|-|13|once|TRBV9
TGTGCCAGCAGCCAGGATACAGCCACTGAAGCTTTCTTT
CASSQDTATEAFF
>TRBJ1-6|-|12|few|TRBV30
TGTGCCTGGACGGGCATAGCGGAGCCCCTCCACTTT
CAWTGIAEPLHF
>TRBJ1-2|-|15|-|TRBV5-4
TGTGCCAGCAGCCGTAACTCGGTAGCTAACTATGGCTACACCTTC
CASSRNSVANYGYTF
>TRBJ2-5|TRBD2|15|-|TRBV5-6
TGTGCCAGCAGCCGACTAGCGGGGGGGAAAGAGACCCAGTACTTC
CASSRLAGGKETQYF
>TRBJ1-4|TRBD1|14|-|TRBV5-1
TGCGCCAGCAGCCCTGGACAGGGAGAGGAAAAACTGTTTTTT
CASSPGQGEEKLFF
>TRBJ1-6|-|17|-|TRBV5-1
TGCGCCAGCAGCCCCCGAGAGGGATCCTCCTATAATTCACCCCTCCACTTT
CASSPREGSSYNSPLHF
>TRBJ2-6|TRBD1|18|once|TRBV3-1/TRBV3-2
TGTGCCAGCAGCCAGTGGGACAGATTTTACTCTGGGGCCAACGTCCTGACTTTC
CASSQWDRFYSGANVLTF
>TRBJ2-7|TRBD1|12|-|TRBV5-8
TGTGCCAGCATCGGGACAGCTTGGGAGCAGTACTTC
CASIGTAWEQYF
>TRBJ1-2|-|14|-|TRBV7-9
TGTGCCAGCAGCCCGACCGGGCAGGGTAATGGCTACACCTTC
CASSPTGQGNGYTF
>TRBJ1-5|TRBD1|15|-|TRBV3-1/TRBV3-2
TGTGCCAGCAGCCAAGGGGACAGAGGGGGTCAGCCCCAGCATTTT
CASSQGDRGGQPQHF
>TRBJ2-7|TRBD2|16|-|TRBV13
TGTGCCAGCAGCTTCGGGACTAGCGGGGGGAGCTACGAGCAGTACTTC
CASSFGTSGGSYEQYF
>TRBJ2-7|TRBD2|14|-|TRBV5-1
TGCGCCAGCAGCTTTCGGGGGGGCCCGTACGAGCAGTACTTC
CASSFRGGPYEQYF
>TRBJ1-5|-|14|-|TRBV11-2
TGTGCCAGCAGCCACCGGGACGAAAATCAGCCCCAGCATTTT
CASSHRDENQPQHF
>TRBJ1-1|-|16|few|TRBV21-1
TGTGCCAGCAGCAAAAGGGGGAACGGCATGAACACTGAAGCTTTCTTT
CASSKRGNGMNTEAFF
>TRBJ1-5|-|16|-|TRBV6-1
TGTGCCAGCAGTGAACTACAGGGTGTCTATAGTCAGCCCCAGCATTTT
CASSELQGVYSQPQHF
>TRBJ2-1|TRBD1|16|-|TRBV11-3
TGTGCCAGCAGCCCCGGACAGGGGAGTACGAACAATGAGCAGTTCTTC
CASSPGQGSTNNEQFF
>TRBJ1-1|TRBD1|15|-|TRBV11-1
TGTGCCAGCAGCTTACTGACAGGGCTGAACACTGAAGCTTTCTTT
CASSLLTGLNTEAFF
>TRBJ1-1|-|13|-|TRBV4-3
TGCGCCAGCAGCCAGACAGTGAACACTGAAGCTTTCTTT
CASSQTVNTEAFF
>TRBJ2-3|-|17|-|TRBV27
TGTGCCAGCAGTACTATCGCCTCTACCCGGAGCACAGATACGCAGTATTTT
CASSTIASTRSTDTQYF
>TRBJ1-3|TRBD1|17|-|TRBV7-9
TGTGCCAGCAGCTTAGGCGTGGGACAGGGAACGCGAAACACCATATATTTT
CASSLGVGQGTRNTIYF
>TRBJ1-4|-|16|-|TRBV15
TGTGCCACCAGCAGAGATGGCTTTGCAACTAATGAAAAACTGTTTTTT
CATSRDGFATNEKLFF
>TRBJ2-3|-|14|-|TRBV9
TGTGCCAGCAGCGTAGCTCCGGGGACAGATACGCAGTATTTT
CASSVAPGTDTQYF
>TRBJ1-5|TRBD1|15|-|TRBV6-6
TGTGCCAGCAGCATGGACAGGTTTGCGAATCAGCCCCAGCATTTT
CASSMDRFANQPQHF
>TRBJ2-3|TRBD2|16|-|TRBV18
TGTGCCAGCTCAGGAGGGACTACCCCACGAACAGATACGCAGTATTTT
CASSGGTTPRTDTQYF
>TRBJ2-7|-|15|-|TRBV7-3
TGTGCCAGCAGCTTAAGGCCCGCTTACCTCTACGAGCAGTACTTC
CASSLRPAYLYEQYF
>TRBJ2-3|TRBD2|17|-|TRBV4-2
TGTGCCAGCAGCCAAGGAGATAGCGGGGGCAGCACAGATACGCAGTATTTT
CASSQGDSGGSTDTQYF
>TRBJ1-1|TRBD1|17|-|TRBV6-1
TGTGCCAGCAGTGAAGTGGGACAGGGGGCGGTGAACACTGAAGCTTTCTTT
CASSEVGQGAVNTEAFF